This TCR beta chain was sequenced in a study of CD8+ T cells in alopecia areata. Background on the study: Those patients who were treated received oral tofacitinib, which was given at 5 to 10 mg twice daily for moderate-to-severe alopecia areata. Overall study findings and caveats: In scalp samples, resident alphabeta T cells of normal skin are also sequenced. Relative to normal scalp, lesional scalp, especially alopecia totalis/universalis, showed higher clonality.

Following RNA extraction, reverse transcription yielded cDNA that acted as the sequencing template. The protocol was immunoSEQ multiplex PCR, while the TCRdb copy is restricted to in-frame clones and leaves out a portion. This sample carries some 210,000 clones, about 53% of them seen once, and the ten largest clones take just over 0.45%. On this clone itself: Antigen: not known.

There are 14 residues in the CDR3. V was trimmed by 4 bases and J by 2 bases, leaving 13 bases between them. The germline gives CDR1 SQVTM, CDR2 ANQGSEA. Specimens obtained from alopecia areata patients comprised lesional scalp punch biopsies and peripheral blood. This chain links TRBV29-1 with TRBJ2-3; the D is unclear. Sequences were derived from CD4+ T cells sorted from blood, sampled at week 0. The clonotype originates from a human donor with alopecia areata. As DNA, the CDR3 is TGCAGCGTTGTGGGTGGGTGGTTCACAGATACGCAGTATTTT. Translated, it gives CSVVGGWFTDTQYF.